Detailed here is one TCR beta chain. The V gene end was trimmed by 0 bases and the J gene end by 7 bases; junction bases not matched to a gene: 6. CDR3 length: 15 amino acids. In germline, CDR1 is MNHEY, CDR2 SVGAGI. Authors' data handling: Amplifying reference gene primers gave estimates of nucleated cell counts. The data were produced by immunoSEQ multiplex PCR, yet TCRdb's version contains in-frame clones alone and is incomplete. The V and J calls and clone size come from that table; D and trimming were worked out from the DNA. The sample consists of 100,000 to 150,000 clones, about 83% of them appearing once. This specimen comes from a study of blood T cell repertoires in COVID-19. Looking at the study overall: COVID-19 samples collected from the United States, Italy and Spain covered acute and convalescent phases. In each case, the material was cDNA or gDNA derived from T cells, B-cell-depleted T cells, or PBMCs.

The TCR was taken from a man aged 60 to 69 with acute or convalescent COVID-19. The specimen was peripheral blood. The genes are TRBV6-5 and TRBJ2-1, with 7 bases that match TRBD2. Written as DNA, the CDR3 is TGTGCCAGCAGTTACTCAGGCGGACTAGGGAATGAGCAGTTCTTC. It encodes CASSYSGGLGNEQFF.